The entry that follows covers one T cell receptor (beta chain) sequence. Sequencing used immunoSEQ multiplex PCR; TCRdb keeps in-frame clones, though not all of them. The sample shows about 300,000 clones, about nine tenths of them seen only once. Deletions cut 5 bases from V and 1 base from J, with 14 bases between. CDR1 and CDR2 (germline): MNHEY, SVGAGI. The CDR3 has 15 residues. These data belong to a study of blood T cell repertoires in COVID-19. Study context: PBMCs, B-cell-depleted T cells, or T cells were the source of the cDNA or gDNA that made up the material.

The TCR was taken from a woman aged 25 to 39 with COVID-19, enrolled during active disease. The sample taken for sequencing was peripheral blood. The rearrangement uses TRBV6-5 and TRBJ1-1; no firm D call. The CDR3, as DNA: TGTGCCAGCAGTCCACGGACTTGGGAGAACACTGAAGCTTTCTTT. This sequence encodes CASSPRTWENTEAFF.